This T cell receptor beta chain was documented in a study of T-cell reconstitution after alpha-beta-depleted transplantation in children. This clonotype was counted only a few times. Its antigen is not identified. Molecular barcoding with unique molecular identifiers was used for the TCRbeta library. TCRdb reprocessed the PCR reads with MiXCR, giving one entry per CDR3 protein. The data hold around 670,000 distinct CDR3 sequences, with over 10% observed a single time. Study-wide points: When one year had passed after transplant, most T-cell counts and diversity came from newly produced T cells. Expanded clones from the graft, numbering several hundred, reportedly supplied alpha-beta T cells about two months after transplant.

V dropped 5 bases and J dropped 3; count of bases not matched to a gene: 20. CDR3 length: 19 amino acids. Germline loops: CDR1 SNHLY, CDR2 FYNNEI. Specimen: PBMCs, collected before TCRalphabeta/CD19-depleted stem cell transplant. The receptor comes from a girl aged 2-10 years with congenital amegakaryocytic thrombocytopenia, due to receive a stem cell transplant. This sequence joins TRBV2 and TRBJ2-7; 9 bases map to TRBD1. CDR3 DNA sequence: TGTGCCAGCAGTCAAACGGGACAGGGTCGTCCTTCGCTTTTCTACGAGCAGTACTTC. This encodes CASSQTGQGRPSLFYEQYF.